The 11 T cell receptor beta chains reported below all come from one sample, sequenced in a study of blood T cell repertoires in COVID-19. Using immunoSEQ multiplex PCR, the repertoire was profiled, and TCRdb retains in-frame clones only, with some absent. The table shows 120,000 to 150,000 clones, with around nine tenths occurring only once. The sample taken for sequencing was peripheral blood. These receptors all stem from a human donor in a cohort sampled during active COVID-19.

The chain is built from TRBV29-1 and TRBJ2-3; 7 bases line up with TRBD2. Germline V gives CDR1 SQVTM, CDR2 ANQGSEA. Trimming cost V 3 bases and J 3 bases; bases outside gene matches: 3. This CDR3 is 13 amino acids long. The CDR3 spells CSVEQGGTDTQYF. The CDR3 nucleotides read TGCAGCGTTGAGCAGGGAGGGACAGATACGCAGTATTTT.

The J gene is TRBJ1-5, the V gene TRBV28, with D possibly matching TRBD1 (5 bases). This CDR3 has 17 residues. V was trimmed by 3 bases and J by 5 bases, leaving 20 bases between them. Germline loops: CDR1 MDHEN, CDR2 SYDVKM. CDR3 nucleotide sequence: TGTGCCAGCAGTTTTCTCCCCGACAGTGGGGTCCATCAGCCCCAGCATTTT. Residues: CASSFLPDSGVHQPQHF.

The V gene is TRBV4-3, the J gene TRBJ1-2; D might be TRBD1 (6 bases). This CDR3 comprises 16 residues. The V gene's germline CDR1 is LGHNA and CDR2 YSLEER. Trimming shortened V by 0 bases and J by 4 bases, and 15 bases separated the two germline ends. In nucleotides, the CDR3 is TGCGCCAGCAGCCAAGAGGAGAACAGGGCTTCCTATGGCTACACCTTC. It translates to CASSQEENRASYGYTF.

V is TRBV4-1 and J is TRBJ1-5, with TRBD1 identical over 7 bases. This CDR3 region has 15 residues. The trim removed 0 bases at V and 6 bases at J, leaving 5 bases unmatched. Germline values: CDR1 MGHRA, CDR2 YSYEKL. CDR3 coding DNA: TGCGCCAGCAGCCAAGATCCCAGGGGGTTTCAGCCCCAGCATTTT. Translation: CASSQDPRGFQPQHF.

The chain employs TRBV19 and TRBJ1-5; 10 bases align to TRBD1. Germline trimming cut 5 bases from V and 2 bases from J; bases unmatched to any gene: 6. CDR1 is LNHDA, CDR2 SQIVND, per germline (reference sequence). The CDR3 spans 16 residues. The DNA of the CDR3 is TGTGCCAGTAGTGGAAGACAGGGGGCCGGCAATCAGCCCCAGCATTTT. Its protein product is CASSGRQGAGNQPQHF.

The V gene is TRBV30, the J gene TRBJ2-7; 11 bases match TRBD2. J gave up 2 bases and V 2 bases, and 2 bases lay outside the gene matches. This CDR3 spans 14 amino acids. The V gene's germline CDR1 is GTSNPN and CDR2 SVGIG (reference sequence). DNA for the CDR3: TGTGCCTGGAGTCTAGCGGGGGGCCCCTACGAGCAGTACTTC. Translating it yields CAWSLAGGPYEQYF.

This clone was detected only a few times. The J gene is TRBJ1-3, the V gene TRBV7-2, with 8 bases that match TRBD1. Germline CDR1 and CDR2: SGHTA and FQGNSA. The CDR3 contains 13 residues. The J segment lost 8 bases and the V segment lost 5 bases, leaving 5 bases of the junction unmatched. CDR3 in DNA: TGTGCCAGCAGCCTGACAGGGGTTGACACCATATATTTT. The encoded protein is CASSLTGVDTIYF.

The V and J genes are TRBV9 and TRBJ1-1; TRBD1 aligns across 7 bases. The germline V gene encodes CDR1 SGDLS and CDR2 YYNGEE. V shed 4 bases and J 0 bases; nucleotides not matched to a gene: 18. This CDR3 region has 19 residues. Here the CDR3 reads CASSPNLRATGNLNTEAFF. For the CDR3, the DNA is TGTGCCAGCAGCCCTAACCTGAGAGCGACAGGGAACTTGAACACTGAAGCTTTCTTT. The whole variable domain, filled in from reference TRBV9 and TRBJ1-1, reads DSGVTQTPKHLITATGQRVTLRCSPRSGDLSVYWYQQSLDQGLQFLIQYYNGEERAKGNILERFSAQQFPDLHSELNLSSLELGDSALYFCASSPNLRATGNLNTEAFFGQGTRLTVV.

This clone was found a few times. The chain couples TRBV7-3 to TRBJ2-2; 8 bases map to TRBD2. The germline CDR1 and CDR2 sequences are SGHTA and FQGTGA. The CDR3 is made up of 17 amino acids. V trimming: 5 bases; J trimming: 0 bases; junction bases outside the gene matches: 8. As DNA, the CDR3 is TGTGCCAGCAGCACCATCCTACTAGCGGCGAACACCGGGGAGCTGTTTTTT. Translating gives CASSTILLAANTGELFF.

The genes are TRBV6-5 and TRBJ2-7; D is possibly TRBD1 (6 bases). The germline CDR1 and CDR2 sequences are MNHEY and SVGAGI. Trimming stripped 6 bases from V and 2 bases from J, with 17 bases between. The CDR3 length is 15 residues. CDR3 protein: CASRLDVGAPYEQYF. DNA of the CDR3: TGTGCCAGCAGACTGGATGTGGGGGCCCCCTACGAGCAGTACTTC.

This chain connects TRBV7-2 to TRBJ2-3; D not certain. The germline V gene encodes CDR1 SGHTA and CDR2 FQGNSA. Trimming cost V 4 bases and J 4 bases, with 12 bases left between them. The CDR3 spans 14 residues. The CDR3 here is CASSSFEAADTQYF. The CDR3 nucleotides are TGTGCCAGCAGCTCCTTTGAGGCCGCAGATACGCAGTATTTT.